This T cell receptor beta chain originates from a study of blood T cell repertoires in COVID-19. About the study: Researchers got acute and convalescent COVID-19 samples from the United States, Italy and Spain. The cDNA or gDNA used as material had been derived from T cells, B-cell-depleted T cells, or PBMCs.

Produced via immunoSEQ multiplex PCR; TCRdb's table is partial and in-frame only. The sample has approximately 200,000 clones; around 89% are singletons. In its sample, this clone was seen once. Enrollment of patients from Seattle took place during active infection, with longitudinal follow-up. This CDR3 region has 13 residues. Trimming took 2 bases from V and 3 from J, leaving 7 bases between them. Germline CDR1 reads SGHVS; CDR2 reads FNYEAQ. The source of this sequence is a young man with COVID-19, enrolled during active disease. The chain is built from TRBV7-6 and TRBJ1-2; possibly TRBD1 for D (5 bases). The sequencing input was peripheral blood. The CDR3 region is CASSLTGDYGYTF. DNA for the CDR3: TGTGCCAGCAGCTTAACGGGGGACTATGGCTACACCTTC.